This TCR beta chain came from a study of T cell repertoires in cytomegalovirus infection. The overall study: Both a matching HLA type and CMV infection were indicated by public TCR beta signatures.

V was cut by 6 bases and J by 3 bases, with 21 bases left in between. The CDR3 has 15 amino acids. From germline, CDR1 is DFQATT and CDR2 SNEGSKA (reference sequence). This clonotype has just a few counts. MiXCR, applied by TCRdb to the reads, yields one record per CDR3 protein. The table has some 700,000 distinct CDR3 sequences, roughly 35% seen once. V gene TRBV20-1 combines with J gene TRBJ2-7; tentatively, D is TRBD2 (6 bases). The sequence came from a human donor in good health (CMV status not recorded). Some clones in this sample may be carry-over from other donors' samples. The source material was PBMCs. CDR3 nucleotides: TGCAGTGCCCATCAGTTGGGGGGTTGGAGCTACGAGCAGTACTTC. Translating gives CSAHQLGGWSYEQYF.